This TCR beta chain was obtained from a study of CD4 T cells in relation to SARS-CoV-2 and coronaviruses. Clones were sequenced by immunoSEQ multiplex PCR, and TCRdb holds only the in-frame ones, with some missing. The table includes 40,000 or so clones, over 75% detected once. The CDR3 loop spans 13 amino acids. CDR1 and CDR2 (germline): LNHDA, SQIVND (reference sequence). Trimming at V came to 8 bases and at J to 5 bases, leaving 3 bases not matched to a gene. The genes are TRBV19 and TRBJ2-4; the match to TRBD2 covers 10 bases. The source of this sequence is an adult with COVID-19. Input material: memory CD4+ T cells from PBMCs. The CDR3 coding sequence is TGTGCCAGTTCTAGCGGGAGCGAAAACATTCAGTACTTC. Amino acid sequence: CASSSGSENIQYF. Full variable domain (missing parts from reference TRBV19 and TRBJ2-4): DGGITQSPKYLFRKEGQNVTLSCEQNLNHDAMYWYRQDPGQGLRLIYYSQIVNDFQKGDIAEGYSVSREKKESFPLTVTSAQKNPTAFYLCASSSGSENIQYFGAGTRLSVL.